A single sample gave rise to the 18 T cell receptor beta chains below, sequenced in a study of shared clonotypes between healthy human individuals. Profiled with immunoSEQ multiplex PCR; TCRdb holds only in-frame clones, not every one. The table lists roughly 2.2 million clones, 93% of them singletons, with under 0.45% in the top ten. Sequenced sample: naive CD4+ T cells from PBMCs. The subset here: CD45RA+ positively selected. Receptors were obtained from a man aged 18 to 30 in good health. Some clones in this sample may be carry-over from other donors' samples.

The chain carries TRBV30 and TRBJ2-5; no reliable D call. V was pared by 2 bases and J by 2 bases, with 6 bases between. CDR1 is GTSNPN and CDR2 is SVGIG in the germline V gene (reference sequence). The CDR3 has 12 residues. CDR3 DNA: TGTGCCTGGAGTCTTAATCAAGAGACCCAGTACTTC. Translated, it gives CAWSLNQETQYF.

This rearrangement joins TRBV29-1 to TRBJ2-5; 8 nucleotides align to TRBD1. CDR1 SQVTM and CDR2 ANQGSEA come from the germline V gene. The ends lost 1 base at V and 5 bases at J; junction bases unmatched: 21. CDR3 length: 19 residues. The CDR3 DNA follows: TGCAGCGTTGAAGCTTCAGGGGGCTATTTCTCCGAGTTCGAGGAGACCCAGTACTTC. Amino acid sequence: CSVEASGGYFSEFEETQYF. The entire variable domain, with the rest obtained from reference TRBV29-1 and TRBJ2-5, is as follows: SAVISQKPSRDICQRGTSLTIQCQVDSQVTMMFWYRQQPGQSLTLIATANQGSEATYESGFVIDKFPISRPNLTFSTLTVSNMSPEDSSIYLCSVEASGGYFSEFEETQYFGPGTRLLVL.

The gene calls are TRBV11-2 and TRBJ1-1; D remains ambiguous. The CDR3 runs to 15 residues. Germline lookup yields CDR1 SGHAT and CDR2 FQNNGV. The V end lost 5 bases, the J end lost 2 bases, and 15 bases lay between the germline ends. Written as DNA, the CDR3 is TGTGCCAGCAGCCCCGCCGGGCAAAGTAACACTGAAGCTTTCTTT. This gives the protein CASSPAGQSNTEAFF. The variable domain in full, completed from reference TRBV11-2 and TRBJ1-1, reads EAGVAQSPRYKIIEKRQSVAFWCNPISGHATLYWYQQILGQGPKLLIQFQNNGVVDDSQLPKDRFSAERLKGVDSTLKIQPAKLEDSAVYLCASSPAGQSNTEAFFGQGTRLTVV.

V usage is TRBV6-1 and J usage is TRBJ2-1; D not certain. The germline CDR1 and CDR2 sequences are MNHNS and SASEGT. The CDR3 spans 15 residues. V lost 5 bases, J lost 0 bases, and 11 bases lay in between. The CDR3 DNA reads TGTGCCAGCAGTCCGGTTTCCTCCTCCTACAATGAGCAGTTCTTC. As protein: CASSPVSSSYNEQFF.

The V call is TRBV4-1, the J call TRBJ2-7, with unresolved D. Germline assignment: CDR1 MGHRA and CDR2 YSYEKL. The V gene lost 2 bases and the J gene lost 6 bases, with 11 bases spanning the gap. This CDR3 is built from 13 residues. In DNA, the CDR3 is TGCGCCAGCAGCCAACTCCTCCCGGGCGAGCAGTACTTC. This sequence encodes CASSQLLPGEQYF.

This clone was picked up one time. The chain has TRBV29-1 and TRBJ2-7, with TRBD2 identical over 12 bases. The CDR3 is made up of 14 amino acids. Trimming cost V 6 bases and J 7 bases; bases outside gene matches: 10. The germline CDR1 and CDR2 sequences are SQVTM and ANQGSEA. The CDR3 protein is CSVDPSGRALEQYF. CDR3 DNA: TGCAGCGTCGACCCTAGCGGGAGGGCGTTGGAGCAGTACTTC.

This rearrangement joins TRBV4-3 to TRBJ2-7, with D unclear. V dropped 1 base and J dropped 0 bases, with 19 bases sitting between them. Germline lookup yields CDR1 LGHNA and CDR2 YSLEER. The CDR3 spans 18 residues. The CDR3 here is CASSQGVQGLGYSYEQYF. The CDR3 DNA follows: TGCGCCAGCAGCCAAGGGGTCCAAGGGCTAGGATACTCCTACGAGCAGTACTTC.

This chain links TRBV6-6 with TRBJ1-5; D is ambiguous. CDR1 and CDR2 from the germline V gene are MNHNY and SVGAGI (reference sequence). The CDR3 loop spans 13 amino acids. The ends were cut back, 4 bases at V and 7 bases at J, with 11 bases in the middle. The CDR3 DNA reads TGTGCCAGCAGTTTAGGGCGGCAACAGCCCCAGCATTTT. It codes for CASSLGRQQPQHF.

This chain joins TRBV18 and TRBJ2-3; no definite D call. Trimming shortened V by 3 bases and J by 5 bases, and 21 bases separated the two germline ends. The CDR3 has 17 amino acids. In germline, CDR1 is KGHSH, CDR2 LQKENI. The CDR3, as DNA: TGTGCCAGCTCACCGACTTCTCCCACCGCGACGTTAGATACGCAGTATTTT. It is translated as CASSPTSPTATLDTQYF.

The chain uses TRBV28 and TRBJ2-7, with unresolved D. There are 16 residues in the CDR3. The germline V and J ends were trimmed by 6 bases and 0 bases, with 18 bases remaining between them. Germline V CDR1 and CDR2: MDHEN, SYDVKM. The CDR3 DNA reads TGTGCCAGCAGGCTCGCTCCTTTACCATCCTCCTACGAGCAGTACTTC. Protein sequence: CASRLAPLPSSYEQYF.

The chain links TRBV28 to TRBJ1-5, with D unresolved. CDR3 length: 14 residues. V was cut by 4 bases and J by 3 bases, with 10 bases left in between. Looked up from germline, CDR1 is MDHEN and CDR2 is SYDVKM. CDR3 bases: TGTGCCAGCAGTTCGTCGATGTCCAATCAGCCCCAGCATTTT. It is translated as CASSSSMSNQPQHF.

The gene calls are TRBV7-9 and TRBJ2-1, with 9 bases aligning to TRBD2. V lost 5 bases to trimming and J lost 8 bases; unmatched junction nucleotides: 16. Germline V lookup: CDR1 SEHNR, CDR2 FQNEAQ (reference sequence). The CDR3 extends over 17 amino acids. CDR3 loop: CASSPSQGVAGVYEQFF. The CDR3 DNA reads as TGTGCCAGCAGCCCGTCACAAGGAGTAGCGGGAGTTTATGAGCAGTTCTTC.

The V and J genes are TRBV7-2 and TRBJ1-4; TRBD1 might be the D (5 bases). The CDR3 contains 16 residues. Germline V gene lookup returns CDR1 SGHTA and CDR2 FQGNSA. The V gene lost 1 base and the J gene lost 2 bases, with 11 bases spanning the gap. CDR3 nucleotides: TGTGCCAGCAGCTTAGTCCCGCCAGGGACTAATGAAAAACTGTTTTTT. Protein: CASSLVPPGTNEKLFF.

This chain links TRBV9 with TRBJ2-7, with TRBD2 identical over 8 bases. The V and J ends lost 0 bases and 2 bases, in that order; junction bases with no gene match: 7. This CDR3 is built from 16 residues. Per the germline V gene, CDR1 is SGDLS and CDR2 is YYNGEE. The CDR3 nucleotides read TGTGCCAGCAGCGTAGGCCCGGGACTAGAGACCTACGAGCAGTACTTC. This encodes CASSVGPGLETYEQYF.

CDR3 protein: CASPREGYEQYF. CDR3 DNA: TGTGCCAGCCCCCGGGAGGGGTACGAGCAGTACTTC. The chain couples TRBV21-1 to TRBJ2-7; the table's D call, TRBD2, has no DNA check behind it. TRBV21-1 is a known pseudogene. The CDR3 covers 12 residues.

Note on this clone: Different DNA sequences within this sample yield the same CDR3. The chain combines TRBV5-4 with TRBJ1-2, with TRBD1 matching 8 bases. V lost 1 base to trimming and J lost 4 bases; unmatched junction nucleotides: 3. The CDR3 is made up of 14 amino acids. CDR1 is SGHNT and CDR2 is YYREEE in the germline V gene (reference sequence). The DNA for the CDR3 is TGTGCCAGCAGCTTGAACAGGGGGGGCTATGGCTACACCTTC. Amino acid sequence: CASSLNRGGYGYTF.

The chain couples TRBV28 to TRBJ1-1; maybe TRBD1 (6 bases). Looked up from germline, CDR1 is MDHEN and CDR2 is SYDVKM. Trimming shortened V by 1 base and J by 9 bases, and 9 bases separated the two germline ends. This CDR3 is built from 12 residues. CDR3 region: CASSLFGTQAFF. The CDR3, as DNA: TGTGCCAGCAGTTTATTTGGGACACAAGCTTTCTTT.

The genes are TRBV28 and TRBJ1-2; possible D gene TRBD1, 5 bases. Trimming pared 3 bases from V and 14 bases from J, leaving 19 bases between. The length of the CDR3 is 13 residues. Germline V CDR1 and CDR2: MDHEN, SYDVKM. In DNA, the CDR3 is TGTGCCAGCAGTTTTCCCGGGACCGCCCTCCTGACCTTC. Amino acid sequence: CASSFPGTALLTF.